Included here is one TCR beta chain sequence, with context. Its antigen is unidentified. The sample comes from a study of quantifying T cell responses using KT2 cells. Overall study context: Reverse transcription used primers in the TCR alpha and beta constant regions. Under optimum conditions, T4 ligation efficiency was estimated at more than 10%.

A range of KT2-to-PBMC ratios was made using fixed PBMC numbers. An oligo carrying a UMI was ligated to the cDNA 3' end. The first PCR ran three to four cycles with an equimolar RC1.1 and RC1.2 beta primer mix. TCRdb re-analysed the UMI-ligation and nested PCR reads in MiXCR, keeping a single row per CDR3 protein. Here the sample spans 25,000 to 35,000 distinct CDR3 sequences, about 9.3% being singletons. The V end lost 0 bases, the J end lost 6 bases, and 6 bases lay between the germline ends. This CDR3 is built from 12 residues. CDR1 SGHNT and CDR2 YENEEA come from the germline V gene. Study results and limitations: At about one KT2 cell per 100,000 PBMC, KT2 sequences were still detected.

V usage is TRBV11-3 and J usage is TRBJ2-7; D is unclear. The sample consisted of PBMCs spiked with cells of the T cell clone KT2. The source of this sequence is a human donor. Written as DNA, the CDR3 is TGTGCCAGCAGCTTAGAATACCCCGAGCAGTACTTC. Protein sequence: CASSLEYPEQYF. Looking up the rest from reference TRBV11-3 and TRBJ2-7 gives the full variable domain: EAGVVQSPRYKIIEKKQPVAFWCNPISGHNTLYWYLQNLGQGPELLIRYENEEAVDDSQLPKDRFSAERLKGVDSTLKIQPAELGDSAVYLCASSLEYPEQYFGPGTRLTVT.